Presented here are 26 T cell receptor beta chains from one specimen sequenced in a study of blood T cell repertoires in COVID-19. TCRdb's table, derived via immunoSEQ multiplex PCR, lists solely in-frame clones and lacks some. In the table there are under 150,000 clones, about 80% of which are singletons. The specimen was PBMCs or T cells enriched from blood (not recorded which). The receptors originated from a man between 45 and 60 years old in a cohort exposed to, infected with or recovered from COVID-19 (not recorded which).

This chain joins TRBV2 and TRBJ2-3; D remains unclear. V was cut by 7 bases and J by 1 base, with 12 bases left in between. Germline V lookup: CDR1 SNHLY, CDR2 FYNNEI. The CDR3 covers 14 residues. The CDR3 protein is CASTVYFGTDTQYF. DNA of the CDR3: TGTGCCAGCACTGTCTACTTCGGCACAGATACGCAGTATTTT.

This clone was detected only a few times. The gene calls are TRBV15 and TRBJ2-5; 7 nucleotides align to TRBD1. The CDR3 loop spans 15 amino acids. Germline V lookup: CDR1 LNHNV, CDR2 YYDKDF (reference sequence). Losses at the gene ends were 0 bases for V and 5 bases for J; bases not matched to a gene: 6. The CDR3 DNA reads TGTGCCACCAGCAGAGAGGTACAGGGGCACGAGACCCAGTACTTC. Amino acid sequence: CATSREVQGHETQYF.

The chain is built from TRBV28 and TRBJ1-4; D may be TRBD1 (5 bases). The V and J ends lost 6 bases and 1 base respectively, with 18 bases between them. The CDR3 covers 17 residues. The germline V gene has CDR1 MDHEN and CDR2 SYDVKM. CDR3: CASSPGGVKKTNEKLFF. CDR3 DNA: TGTGCCAGCAGCCCCGGGGGGGTGAAGAAAACTAATGAAAAACTGTTTTTT.

The chain has TRBV5-4 and TRBJ2-7; TRBD2 might be the D (5 bases). V lost 4 bases and J 2 bases, leaving 13 bases between the germline ends. CDR3 length: 14 residues. Germline loops: CDR1 SGHNT, CDR2 YYREEE (reference sequence). The CDR3 sequence is CASSQRTSPYEQYF. In DNA, the CDR3 is TGTGCCAGCAGCCAGCGGACCAGCCCCTACGAGCAGTACTTC.

The chain has TRBV5-1 and TRBJ2-7, with 9 bases aligning to TRBD1. Germline CDR1 SGHRS, CDR2 YFSETQ. J lost 6 bases, V lost 4 bases, and 8 bases had no gene match. The CDR3 is 14 amino acids. The CDR3, as DNA: TGCGCCAGCAGCCTAAGGGACAGGGCCTTCGAGCAGTACTTC. Protein sequence: CASSLRDRAFEQYF.

The chain is built from TRBV6-2 or TRBV6-3 and TRBJ2-7; TRBD2 is a possible D gene (6 bases). Trimming took off 4 bases at V and 6 bases at J, with 19 bases between the two ends. The CDR3 covers 15 residues. Germline CDR1 is MNHEY and CDR2 is SVGEGT. Here the CDR3 reads CASSSRDSVSGEQYF. DNA for the CDR3: TGTGCCAGCAGTTCCCGGGACTCTGTCTCGGGCGAGCAGTACTTC.

The chain employs TRBV4-2 and TRBJ2-6; 10 bases fit TRBD2. With V trimmed by 4 bases and J by 2 bases, 14 bases remained unmatched. Germline V gene data show CDR1 as LGHNA and CDR2 as YNFKEQ. This CDR3 contains 20 residues. CDR3 loop: CASSRQRSSGRKAGANVLTF. Here the CDR3 DNA reads TGTGCCAGCAGCCGACAAAGGAGTAGCGGGAGGAAGGCTGGGGCCAACGTCCTGACTTTC.

The chain is built from TRBV5-1 and TRBJ1-1; possible D gene TRBD1, 5 bases. The CDR3 is 12 amino acids. In germline, CDR1 is SGHRS, CDR2 YFSETQ. The V gene lost 8 bases and the J gene lost 7 bases, with 15 bases spanning the gap. In nucleotides, the CDR3 is TGCGCCAGTGGGGCGGAGGGGATTGAAGCTTTCTTT. This encodes CASGAEGIEAFF.

J is TRBJ1-6 and V is TRBV28, with 9 bases aligning to TRBD1. The CDR3 length is 17 residues. V gave up 5 bases and J gave up 5 bases; unmatched junction bases: 10. Per the germline V gene, CDR1 is MDHEN and CDR2 is SYDVKM. CDR3 nucleotides: TGTGCCAGCAGTGCTCACCAGGGGACAGGGAATAATTCACCCCTCCACTTT. This encodes CASSAHQGTGNNSPLHF.

The table lists this clone with a few counts. The rearrangement joins TRBV6-2 or TRBV6-3 to TRBJ1-1; TRBD1 might be the D (5 bases). V lost 4 bases and J 5 bases, leaving 14 bases between the germline ends. There are 14 residues in the CDR3. The germline V gene has CDR1 MNHEY and CDR2 SVGEGT. The CDR3 loop is CASSWNAGGTEAFF. The DNA for the CDR3 is TGTGCCAGCAGTTGGAACGCCGGGGGAACTGAAGCTTTCTTT.

The genes are TRBV11-2 and TRBJ2-1; 12 bases agree with TRBD2. Trimming took 5 bases from V and 6 from J; bases not matched to a gene: 8. Germline CDR1 SGHAT, CDR2 FQNNGV. The length of the CDR3 is 16 residues. The chain's CDR3 is CASSQKLAGGFNEQFF. CDR3 nucleotides: TGTGCCAGCAGCCAGAAACTAGCGGGGGGATTCAATGAGCAGTTCTTC. The variable domain in full, completed from reference TRBV11-2 and TRBJ2-1, reads EAGVAQSPRYKIIEKRQSVAFWCNPISGHATLYWYQQILGQGPKLLIQFQNNGVVDDSQLPKDRFSAERLKGVDSTLKIQPAKLEDSAVYLCASSQKLAGGFNEQFFGPGTRLTVL.

CDR3 bases: TGTGCCAGCAGTGATAAAACAGGGGGGAGCAAAAACATTCAGTACTTC. This codes for CASSDKTGGSKNIQYF. This chain uses TRBV2 with TRBJ2-4, with 8 bases lining up with TRBD1. CDR3 length: 16 residues. Germline CDR1 SNHLY, CDR2 FYNNEI. V dropped 3 bases and J dropped 3; count of bases not matched to a gene: 7.

This sequence joins TRBV7-9 and TRBJ2-1, with 10 bases lining up with TRBD1. CDR1 and CDR2 (germline): SEHNR, FQNEAQ (reference sequence). CDR3 length: 15 residues. V lost 7 bases and J lost 5; bases outside the gene matches: 8. CDR3 in DNA: TGTGCCAGCACCCACGGGACAGGGGACAACAATGAGCAGTTCTTC. It encodes CASTHGTGDNNEQFF.

The V gene is TRBV10-3, the J gene TRBJ2-1; 13 nucleotides line up with TRBD2. The CDR3 runs to 18 residues. Germline loops: CDR1 ENHRY, CDR2 SYGVKD. After removal of 3 bases from V and 3 bases from J, the junction contained 8 bases not matched to a gene. The CDR3 loop is CAISDSGTSGVVYNEQFF. Here the CDR3 DNA reads TGTGCCATCAGTGATTCGGGGACTAGCGGGGTAGTCTACAATGAGCAGTTCTTC.

The V and J genes are TRBV5-1 and TRBJ2-5; D remains unclear. V was trimmed by 4 bases and J by 2 bases, leaving 18 bases between them. This CDR3 is built from 16 residues. CDR1 SGHRS and CDR2 YFSETQ come from the germline V gene. CDR3 protein: CASSREVPPLQETQYF. CDR3 sequence (DNA): TGCGCCAGCAGCCGAGAGGTCCCTCCTTTACAAGAGACCCAGTACTTC.

In this sample, this clone turned up a few times. This sequence joins TRBV19 and TRBJ2-2, with D perhaps matching TRBD1 (6 bases). CDR1 is LNHDA, CDR2 SQIVND, per germline (reference sequence). Trimming shortened V by 3 bases and J by 2 bases, and 10 bases separated the two germline ends. The length of the CDR3 is 15 residues. The CDR3, as DNA: TGTGCCAGTAGTATGATGGGGGCAAACACCGGGGAGCTGTTTTTT. Translated, it gives CASSMMGANTGELFF.

The gene calls are TRBV5-4 and TRBJ1-2; D is uncertain. CDR1 SGHNT and CDR2 YYREEE come from the germline V gene (reference sequence). CDR3 size: 13 residues. V was shortened by 1 base and J by 4 bases, with 8 bases between the two germline ends. In nucleotides, the CDR3 is TGTGCCAGCAGCTTGAGTCCGGTCTATGGCTACACCTTC. It specifies CASSLSPVYGYTF.

This chain links TRBV7-9 with TRBJ1-1; 8 bases map to TRBD1. The CDR3 is 12 amino acids. J lost 3 bases, V lost 11 bases, and 5 bases had no gene match. Germline V lookup: CDR1 SEHNR, CDR2 FQNEAQ (reference sequence). The CDR3 protein is CALQTGDTEAFF. For the CDR3, the DNA is TGTGCCTTGCAGACAGGGGACACTGAAGCTTTCTTT.

This clone was seen a single time. V gene TRBV5-4 combines with J gene TRBJ1-2; a weak D match, TRBD1 (5 bases). The CDR3 is made up of 14 amino acids. The germline V gene encodes CDR1 SGHNT and CDR2 YYREEE (reference sequence). The V gene lost 0 bases and the J gene lost 7 bases, with 13 bases spanning the gap. CDR3 sequence: CASSLVGQVGGYTF. For the CDR3, the DNA is TGTGCCAGCAGCTTGGTGGGGCAGGTGGGTGGCTACACCTTC.

The J gene is TRBJ2-3, the V gene TRBV19; 11 bases match TRBD2. The CDR3 totals 15 residues. Per the germline V gene, CDR1 is LNHDA and CDR2 is SQIVND (reference sequence). The V and J ends lost 3 bases and 5 bases, in that order; junction bases with no gene match: 4. CDR3 nucleotides: TGTGCCAGTAGTATTCTCCTAGCGGGAGGAGATACGCAGTATTTT. It is translated as CASSILLAGGDTQYF.

The chain has TRBV9 and TRBJ1-1; tentative D call: TRBD1 (5 bases). The CDR3 runs to 14 residues. V lost 3 bases to trimming and J lost 7 bases, with 16 bases between them. Looked up from germline, CDR1 is SGDLS and CDR2 is YYNGEE. This CDR3 is CASSDGGSRNEAFF. The CDR3 bases are TGTGCCAGCAGCGATGGGGGGTCGAGGAATGAAGCTTTCTTT.

The chain links TRBV7-2 to TRBJ2-2; 7 nucleotides match TRBD2. Trimming removed 7 bases from V and 0 bases from J; junction bases left unmatched: 8. The CDR3 length is 16 residues. In germline, CDR1 is SGHTA, CDR2 FQGNSA. The DNA for the CDR3 is TGTGCCAGCACTCTGACCGCGGGAGCGAACACCGGGGAGCTGTTTTTT. Protein product: CASTLTAGANTGELFF.

The genes are TRBV7-9 and TRBJ2-7; unclear D gene. The V end lost 11 bases, the J end lost 2 bases, and 16 bases lay between the germline ends. The CDR3 sequence is 13 residues long. Germline values: CDR1 SEHNR, CDR2 FQNEAQ (reference sequence). The CDR3 loop reads CASSWPLTYEQYF. The CDR3 nucleotides read TGTGCCTCCAGTTGGCCTTTGACCTACGAGCAGTACTTC.

The V gene is TRBV5-4, the J gene TRBJ2-2, with 11 positions matching TRBD2. Trimming cost V 4 bases and J 4 bases; bases outside gene matches: 6. From germline, CDR1 is SGHNT and CDR2 YYREEE (reference sequence). The CDR3 is 16 amino acids. CDR3 sequence (DNA): TGTGCCAGCAGCCTGGGGACTAGCGGAGGCACCGGGGAGCTGTTTTTT. Translation: CASSLGTSGGTGELFF.

The chain recombines TRBV27 with TRBJ2-4; D may be TRBD2 (6 bases). The CDR3 has 15 amino acids. The V end was cut by 1 base, the J end by 6 bases, with 13 bases between. The V gene's germline CDR1 is MNHEY and CDR2 SMNVEV (reference sequence). Here the CDR3 DNA reads TGTGCCAGCAGTTTATACCCGCAGGAGGGAAACATTCAGTACTTC. Its protein product is CASSLYPQEGNIQYF.

The J gene is TRBJ1-2, the V gene TRBV5-1; 9 positions agree with TRBD1. Trimming took 4 bases from V and 4 from J; bases not matched to a gene: 8. Germline V gene sequence: CDR1 SGHRS, CDR2 YFSETQ. The CDR3 has 15 amino acids. The DNA of the CDR3 is TGCGCCAGCAGCGGAGCCGGGACAGGGAGCTATGGCTACACCTTC. Its protein is CASSGAGTGSYGYTF.